The T cell receptor beta chain under discussion was sequenced for a study of beta chain features in type 1 diabetes. Study results and limitations: HLA effects on TCRB rearrangement stayed unresolved here. Type 1 diabetes patients showed a moderate but significant shortening of TCRB CDR3s in all four CD4+ subsets.

This clone was picked up a small number of times. Its antigen remains unknown. The study reverse transcribed the entire isolated RNA, so it sequenced expressed TCRB transcripts. Libraries were prepared by immunoSEQ multiplex PCR; TCRdb keeps only in-frame clonotypes and omits some of them. This sample yields about 250,000 clones, of which 9.5% to 13% are seen a single time; around 0.017% belongs to the top ten. This CDR3 has 14 amino acids. From germline, CDR1 is MNHEY and CDR2 SMNVEV (reference sequence). The V end was cut by 9 bases, the J end by 2 bases, with 14 bases between. This chain uses TRBV27 with TRBJ1-5, with D tentatively TRBD1 (6 bases). This clonotype was sampled from a man aged 25 to 40 with type 1 diabetes. Material: naive CD4+ T cells from blood. CDR3 sequence: CARKYDRRNQPQHF. CDR3 nucleotides: TGTGCCAGGAAGTACGACAGGCGCAATCAGCCCCAGCATTTT.